These 5 T cell receptor beta chains originate from one sample sequenced in a study of blood T cell repertoires in COVID-19 (TCRdb year 2020). Receptor amplification or capture employed the immunoSEQ multiplex PCR assay. TCRdb carries this immuneACCESS record with in-frame sequences only. Its versions omit some clonotypes, under half of them owing to an unresolved V gene in the studies checked, with the rest unexplained. The sample profile shows over 95,000 clones; around 84% of them were found once. The ten largest clones represent around 13% of the sample. The sequenced sample consisted of peripheral blood. These receptors came from a human donor in a cohort sampled during active COVID-19.

This chain uses TRBV4-2 with TRBJ1-2; D perhaps matches TRBD1 (5 bases). CDR1 is LGHNA, CDR2 YNFKEQ, per germline. Trimming shortened V by 0 bases and J by 6 bases, and 8 bases separated the two germline ends. The CDR3 consists of 13 residues. CDR3 DNA: TGTGCCAGCAGCCAAGATCAGGGCGATGGCTACACCTTC. It codes for CASSQDQGDGYTF.

V usage is TRBV27 and J usage is TRBJ1-1; D not certain. V shed 10 bases and J shed 1 base, with 7 bases lying between them. Germline CDR1 is MNHEY and CDR2 is SMNVEV (reference sequence). The CDR3 loop spans 11 amino acids. The CDR3 spells CATRQNTEAFF. The CDR3 region has the DNA TGTGCCACCCGACAGAACACTGAAGCTTTCTTT.

With respect to this clone: Other DNA sequences in this specimen translate into the identical CDR3. The CDR3 sequence: CASSSRDRGLNSPLHF. For the CDR3, the DNA is TGTGCCAGCAGCTCCCGGGACAGGGGGCTTAATTCACCCCTCCACTTT. The rearrangement joins TRBV28 to TRBJ1-6; 12 bases agree with TRBD1. Germline V lookup: CDR1 MDHEN, CDR2 SYDVKM. CDR3 length: 16 residues. The V gene end was trimmed by 6 bases and the J gene end by 6 bases; junction bases not matched to a gene: 6.

The genes are TRBV3-1 (or the pseudogene TRBV3-2) and TRBJ2-7, with 8 positions matching TRBD1. CDR1 is LGHDT, CDR2 YNNKEL, per germline (reference sequence). The trim removed 6 bases at V and 4 bases at J, leaving 5 bases unmatched. This CDR3 region has 13 residues. CDR3 protein: CASSPRTGYEQYF. The DNA of the CDR3 is TGTGCCAGCAGTCCAAGGACAGGGTACGAGCAGTACTTC.

This sequence joins TRBV12-5 and TRBJ2-1, with 11 bases that match TRBD1. Germline CDR1 is LGHNT and CDR2 is FRNRAP. V lost 3 bases and J lost 6; bases outside the gene matches: 4. The CDR3 sequence is 15 residues long. CDR3 residues: CASGFWTGGFNEQFF. The DNA for the CDR3 is TGTGCTAGTGGTTTCTGGACAGGGGGCTTCAATGAGCAGTTCTTC. Drawing the rest from reference TRBV12-5 and TRBJ2-1, the complete variable domain is DARVTQTPRHKVTEMGQEVTMRCQPILGHNTVFWYRQTMMQGLELLAYFRNRAPLDDSGMPKDRFSAEMPDATLATLKIQPSEPRDSAVYFCASGFWTGGFNEQFFGPGTRLTVL.